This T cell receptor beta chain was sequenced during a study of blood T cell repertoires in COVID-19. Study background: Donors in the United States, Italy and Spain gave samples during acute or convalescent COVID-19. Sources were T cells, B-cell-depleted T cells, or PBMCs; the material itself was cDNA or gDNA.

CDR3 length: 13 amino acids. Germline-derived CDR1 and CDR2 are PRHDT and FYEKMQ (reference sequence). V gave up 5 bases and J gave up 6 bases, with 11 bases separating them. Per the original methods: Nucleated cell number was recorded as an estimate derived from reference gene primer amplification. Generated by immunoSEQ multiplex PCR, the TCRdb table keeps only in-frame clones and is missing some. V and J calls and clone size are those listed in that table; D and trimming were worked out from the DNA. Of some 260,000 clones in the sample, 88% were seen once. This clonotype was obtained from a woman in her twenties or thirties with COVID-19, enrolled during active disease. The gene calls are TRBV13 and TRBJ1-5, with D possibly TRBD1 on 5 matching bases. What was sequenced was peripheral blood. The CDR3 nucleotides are TGTGCCAGCAGCCAATCCGGGGGTCAGCCCCAGCATTTT. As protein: CASSQSGGQPQHF.